This TCR beta chain derives from a study of blood T cell repertoires in COVID-19. CDR1 is SGDLS and CDR2 is YYNGEE in the germline V gene. The CDR3 consists of 14 residues. V gave up 3 bases and J gave up 3 bases; unmatched junction bases: 4. Only in-frame clones appear in the TCRdb table, and some are missing; sequencing was by immunoSEQ multiplex PCR. This table holds roughly 250,000 clones, around 88% found once. Participants were aged roughly 18 to 100 years from roughly 26 US areas. Categorization into cohorts depended on clinical history that participants reported. The rearrangement links TRBV9 to TRBJ2-5, with 8 bases aligning to TRBD1. This sequence was found in a woman aged 40 to 55 with acute COVID-19. Material for sequencing was PBMCs or T cells enriched from blood (not recorded which). The CDR3 reads CASSGGQAEETQYF. CDR3 sequence (DNA): TGTGCCAGCAGCGGGGGACAGGCGGAAGAGACCCAGTACTTC.